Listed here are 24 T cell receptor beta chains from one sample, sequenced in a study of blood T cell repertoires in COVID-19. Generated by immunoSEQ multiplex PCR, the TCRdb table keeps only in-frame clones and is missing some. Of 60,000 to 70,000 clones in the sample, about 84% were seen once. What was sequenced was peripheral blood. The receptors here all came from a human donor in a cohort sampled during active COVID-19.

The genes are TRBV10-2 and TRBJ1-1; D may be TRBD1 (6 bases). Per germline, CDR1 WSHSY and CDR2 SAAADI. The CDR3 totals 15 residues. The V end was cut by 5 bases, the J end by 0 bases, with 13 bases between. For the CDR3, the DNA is TGCGCCAGCAGTCCCGGGACATTTATGAACACTGAAGCTTTCTTT. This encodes CASSPGTFMNTEAFF.

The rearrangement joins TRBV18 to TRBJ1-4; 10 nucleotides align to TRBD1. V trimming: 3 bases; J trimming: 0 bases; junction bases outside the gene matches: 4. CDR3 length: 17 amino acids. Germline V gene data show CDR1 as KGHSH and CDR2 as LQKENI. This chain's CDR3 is CASSPGQGLTTNEKLFF. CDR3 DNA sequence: TGTGCCAGCTCACCGGGACAGGGGTTAACAACTAATGAAAAACTGTTTTTT.

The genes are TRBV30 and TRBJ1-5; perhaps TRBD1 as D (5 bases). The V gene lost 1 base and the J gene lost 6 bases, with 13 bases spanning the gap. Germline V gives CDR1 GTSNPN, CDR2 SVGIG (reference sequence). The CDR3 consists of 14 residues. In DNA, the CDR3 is TGTGCCTGGAGTGCCGGGGGGGGTGTTCAGCCCCAGCATTTT. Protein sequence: CAWSAGGGVQPQHF.

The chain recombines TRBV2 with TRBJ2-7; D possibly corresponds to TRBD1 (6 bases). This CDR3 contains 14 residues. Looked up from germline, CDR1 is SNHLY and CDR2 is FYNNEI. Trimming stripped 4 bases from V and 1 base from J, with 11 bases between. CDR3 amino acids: CASSGGTLSYEQYF. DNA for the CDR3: TGTGCCAGCAGTGGGGGGACATTGTCCTACGAGCAGTACTTC.

The CDR3 region is CASSPMTSGGNNEQFF. Here the CDR3 DNA reads TGTGCCAGCTCACCCATGACTAGCGGGGGGAACAATGAGCAGTTCTTC. The gene calls are TRBV18 and TRBJ2-1, with 13 bases aligning to TRBD2. CDR3 size: 16 residues. Per germline, CDR1 KGHSH and CDR2 LQKENI. Trimming at V came to 3 bases and at J to 5 bases, leaving 4 bases not matched to a gene.

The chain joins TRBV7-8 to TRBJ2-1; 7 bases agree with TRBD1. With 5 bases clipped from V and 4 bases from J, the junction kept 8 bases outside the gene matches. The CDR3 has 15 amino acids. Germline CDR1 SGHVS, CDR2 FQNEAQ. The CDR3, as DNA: TGTGCCAGCAGCAAGGGTCCGGGACAGTACAATGAGCAGTTCTTC. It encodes CASSKGPGQYNEQFF.

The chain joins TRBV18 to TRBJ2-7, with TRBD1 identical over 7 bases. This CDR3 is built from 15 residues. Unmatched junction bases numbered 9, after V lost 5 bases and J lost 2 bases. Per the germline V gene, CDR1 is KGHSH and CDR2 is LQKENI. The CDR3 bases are TGTGCCAGCTCATCTCGGACAGGCGAACCCTACGAGCAGTACTTC. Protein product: CASSSRTGEPYEQYF.

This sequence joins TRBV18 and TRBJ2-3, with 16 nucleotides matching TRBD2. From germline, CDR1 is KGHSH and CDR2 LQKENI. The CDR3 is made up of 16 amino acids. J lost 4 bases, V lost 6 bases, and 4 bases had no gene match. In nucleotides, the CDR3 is TGTGCCAGCTCCCCCGGGACTAGCGGGGGGGCAGATACGCAGTATTTT. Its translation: CASSPGTSGGADTQYF.

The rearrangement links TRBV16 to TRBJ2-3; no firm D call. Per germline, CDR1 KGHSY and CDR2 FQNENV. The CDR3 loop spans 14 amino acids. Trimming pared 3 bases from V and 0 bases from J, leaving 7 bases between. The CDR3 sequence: CASSHRASTDTQYF. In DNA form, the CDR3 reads TGTGCCAGCAGCCATCGAGCTAGCACAGATACGCAGTATTTT.

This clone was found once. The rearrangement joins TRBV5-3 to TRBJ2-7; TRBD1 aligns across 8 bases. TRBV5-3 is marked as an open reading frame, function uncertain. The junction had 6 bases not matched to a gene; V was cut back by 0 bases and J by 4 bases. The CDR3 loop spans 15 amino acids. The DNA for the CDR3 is TGTGCCAGAAGCTTGGCGACAGGGGACCCTTACGAGCAGTACTTC. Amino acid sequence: CARSLATGDPYEQYF.

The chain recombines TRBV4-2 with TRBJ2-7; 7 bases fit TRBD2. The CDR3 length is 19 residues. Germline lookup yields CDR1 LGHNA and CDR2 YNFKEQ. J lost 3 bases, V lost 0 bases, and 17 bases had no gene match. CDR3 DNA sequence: TGTGCCAGCAGCCAAGATTCGGGCACAGCTAGCGGACAAGGCTACGAGCAGTACTTC. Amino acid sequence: CASSQDSGTASGQGYEQYF.

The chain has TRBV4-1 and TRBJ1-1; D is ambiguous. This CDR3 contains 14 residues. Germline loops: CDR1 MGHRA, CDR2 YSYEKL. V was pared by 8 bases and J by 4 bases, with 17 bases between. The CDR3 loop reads CASGVPGFVTEAFF. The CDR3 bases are TGCGCCAGCGGGGTGCCGGGGTTCGTCACTGAAGCTTTCTTT.

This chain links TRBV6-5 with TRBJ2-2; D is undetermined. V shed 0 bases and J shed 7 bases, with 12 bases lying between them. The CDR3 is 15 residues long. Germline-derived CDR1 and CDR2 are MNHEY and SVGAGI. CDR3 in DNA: TGTGCCAGCAGTTACTCGTCCGTGGCGGTCGGGGAGCTGTTTTTT. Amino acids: CASSYSSVAVGELFF.

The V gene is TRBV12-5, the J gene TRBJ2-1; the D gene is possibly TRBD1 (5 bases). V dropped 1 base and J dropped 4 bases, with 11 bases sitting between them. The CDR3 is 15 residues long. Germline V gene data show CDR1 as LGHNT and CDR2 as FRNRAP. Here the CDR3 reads CASGLGDSHYNEQFF. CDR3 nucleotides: TGTGCTAGTGGTTTGGGTGACAGTCATTACAATGAGCAGTTCTTC.

In nucleotides, the CDR3 is TGTGCCAGCAGCCAGGGACTAGCGGGGGGATGGGAGACCCAGTACTTC. Protein sequence: CASSQGLAGGWETQYF. The gene calls are TRBV7-2 and TRBJ2-5, with 15 bases identical to TRBD2. The germline gives CDR1 SGHTA, CDR2 FQGNSA. Germline trimming cut 5 bases from V and 5 bases from J; bases unmatched to any gene: 6. CDR3 length: 16 amino acids.

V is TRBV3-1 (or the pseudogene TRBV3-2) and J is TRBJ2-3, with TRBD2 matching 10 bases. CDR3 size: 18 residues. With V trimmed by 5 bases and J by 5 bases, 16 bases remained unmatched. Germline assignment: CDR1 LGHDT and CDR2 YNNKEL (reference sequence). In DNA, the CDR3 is TGTGCCAGCAGCTCAAGGGGTCAGCGGGGGGGGTTAATAGATACGCAGTATTTT. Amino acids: CASSSRGQRGGLIDTQYF.

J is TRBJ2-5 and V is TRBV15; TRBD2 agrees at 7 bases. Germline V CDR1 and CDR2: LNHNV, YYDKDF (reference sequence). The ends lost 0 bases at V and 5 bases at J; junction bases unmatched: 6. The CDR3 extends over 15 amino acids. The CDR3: CATSRDKGGGETQYF. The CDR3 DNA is TGTGCCACCAGCAGAGATAAAGGCGGGGGTGAGACCCAGTACTTC.

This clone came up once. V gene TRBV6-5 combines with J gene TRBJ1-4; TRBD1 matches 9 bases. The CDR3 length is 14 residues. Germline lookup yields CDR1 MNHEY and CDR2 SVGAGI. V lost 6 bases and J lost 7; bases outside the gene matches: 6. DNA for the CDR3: TGTGCCAGCAGAACAGGGACAGGGCGTGAAAAACTGTTTTTT. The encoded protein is CASRTGTGREKLFF.

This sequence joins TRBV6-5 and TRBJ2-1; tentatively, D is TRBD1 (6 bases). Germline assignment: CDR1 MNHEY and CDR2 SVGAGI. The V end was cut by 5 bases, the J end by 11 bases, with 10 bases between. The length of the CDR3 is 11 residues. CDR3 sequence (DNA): TGTGCCAGCAGTACAAGGGGGAAGCAGTTCTTC. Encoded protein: CASSTRGKQFF.

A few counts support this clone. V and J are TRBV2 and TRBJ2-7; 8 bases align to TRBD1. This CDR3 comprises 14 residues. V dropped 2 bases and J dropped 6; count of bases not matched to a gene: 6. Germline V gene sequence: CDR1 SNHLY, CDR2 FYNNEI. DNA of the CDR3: TGTGCCAGCAGTGAACAGGGGGCGAAGGGCGAGCAGTACTTC. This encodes CASSEQGAKGEQYF.

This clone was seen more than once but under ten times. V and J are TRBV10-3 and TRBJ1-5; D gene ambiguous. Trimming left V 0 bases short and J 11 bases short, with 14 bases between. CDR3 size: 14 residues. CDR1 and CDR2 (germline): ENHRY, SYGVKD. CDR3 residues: CAISESNGRETQHF. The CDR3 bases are TGTGCCATCAGTGAGTCGAACGGTCGTGAGACCCAGCATTTT.

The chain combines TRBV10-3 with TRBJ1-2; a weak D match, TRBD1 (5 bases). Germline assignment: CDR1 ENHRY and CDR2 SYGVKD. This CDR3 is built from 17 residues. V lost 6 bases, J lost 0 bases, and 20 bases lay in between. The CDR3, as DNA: TGTGCCATCAGCGGTAGTTCAGCCAGGGAAGCTAACTATGGCTACACCTTC. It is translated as CAISGSSAREANYGYTF.

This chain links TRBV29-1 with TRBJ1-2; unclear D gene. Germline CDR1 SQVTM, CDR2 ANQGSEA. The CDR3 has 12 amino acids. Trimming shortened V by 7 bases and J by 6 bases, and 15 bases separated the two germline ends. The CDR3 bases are TGCAGCGCCCCGGGAAGGGCCCATGGCTACACCTTC. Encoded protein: CSAPGRAHGYTF.

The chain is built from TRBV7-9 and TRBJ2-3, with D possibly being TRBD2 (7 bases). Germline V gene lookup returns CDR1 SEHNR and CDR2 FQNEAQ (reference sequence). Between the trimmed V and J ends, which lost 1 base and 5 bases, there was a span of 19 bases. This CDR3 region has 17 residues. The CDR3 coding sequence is TGTGCCAGCAGCTTAGTCGGGGGGCGCCCCTTAGGAGATACGCAGTATTTT. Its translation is CASSLVGGRPLGDTQYF.